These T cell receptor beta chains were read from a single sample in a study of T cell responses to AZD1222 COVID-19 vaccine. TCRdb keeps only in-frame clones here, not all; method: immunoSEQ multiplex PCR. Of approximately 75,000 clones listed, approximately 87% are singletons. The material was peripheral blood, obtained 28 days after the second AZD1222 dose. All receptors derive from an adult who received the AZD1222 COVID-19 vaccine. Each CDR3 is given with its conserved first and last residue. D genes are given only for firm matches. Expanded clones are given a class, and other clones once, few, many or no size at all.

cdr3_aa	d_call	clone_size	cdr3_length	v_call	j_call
CASTSHYNEQFF	.	once	12	TRBV28	TRBJ2-1
CASSVAPGYNSPLHF	.	.	15	TRBV9	TRBJ1-6
CASSQVETDSYEQYF	.	.	15	TRBV14	TRBJ2-7
CATRGRSTSIGETQYF	TRBD2	once	16	TRBV15	TRBJ2-5
CASPQGYEQYF	TRBD1	.	11	TRBV19	TRBJ2-7
CASSSAGGRLEKQYF	TRBD2	.	15	TRBV28	TRBJ2-7
CASSLGENTEAFF	.	.	13	TRBV12-3/TRBV12-4	TRBJ1-1
CASSYSGGQGADTIYF	TRBD1	.	16	TRBV6-5	TRBJ1-3
CASREQGAVNTEAFF	.	once	15	TRBV28	TRBJ1-1
CSVRRDRGPLGEQYF	TRBD1	.	15	TRBV29-1	TRBJ2-7
CASSQVRDSGSWPQHF	TRBD1	.	16	TRBV4-1	TRBJ1-5
CSVEGVVKDTQYF	.	.	13	TRBV29-1	TRBJ2-3
CASSHRGAYNQPQHF	.	.	15	TRBV28	TRBJ1-5
CASSIETDTQYF	.	.	12	TRBV19	TRBJ2-3
CAISEVSGTGSYEQYF	TRBD1	.	16	TRBV10-3	TRBJ2-7
CASSRGGNTEAFF	.	few	13	TRBV28	TRBJ1-1
CASSESSPWGEQYF	.	.	14	TRBV25-1	TRBJ2-7
CASSPASGSYEQYF	.	.	14	TRBV9	TRBJ2-7
CASSLKRQGSGYTF	TRBD1	.	14	TRBV27	TRBJ1-2
CASSSPRLEGMNTEAFF	.	.	17	TRBV7-9	TRBJ1-1
CANQNNYGYTF	.	.	11	TRBV28	TRBJ1-2
CASSYSSELAPLHF	.	.	14	TRBV6-5	TRBJ1-6
CASSDREGYGYTF	TRBD1	.	13	TRBV6-2/TRBV6-3	TRBJ1-2
CSVPPGTSTDTQYF	TRBD2	.	14	TRBV29-1	TRBJ2-3
CASRPSAEGRKLFF	.	.	14	TRBV2	TRBJ1-4
CSVELRQTLSGELFF	.	.	15	TRBV29-1	TRBJ2-2
CASSRDSFVGEQYF	TRBD1	.	14	TRBV7-2	TRBJ2-7
CASKGEETQYF	.	.	11	TRBV2	TRBJ2-5
CAWSGAYSNQPQHF	.	.	14	TRBV30	TRBJ1-5
CATSSFLGTLNEQFF	.	.	15	TRBV15	TRBJ2-1
CASSKDGASSGNTIYF	.	.	16	TRBV2	TRBJ1-3
CASSKPGQGYEQYF	TRBD1	.	14	TRBV4-1	TRBJ2-7
CSASILAGGPEQFF	TRBD2	once	14	TRBV20-1	TRBJ2-1
CASRTGGAGTEAFF	TRBD1	.	14	TRBV19	TRBJ1-1